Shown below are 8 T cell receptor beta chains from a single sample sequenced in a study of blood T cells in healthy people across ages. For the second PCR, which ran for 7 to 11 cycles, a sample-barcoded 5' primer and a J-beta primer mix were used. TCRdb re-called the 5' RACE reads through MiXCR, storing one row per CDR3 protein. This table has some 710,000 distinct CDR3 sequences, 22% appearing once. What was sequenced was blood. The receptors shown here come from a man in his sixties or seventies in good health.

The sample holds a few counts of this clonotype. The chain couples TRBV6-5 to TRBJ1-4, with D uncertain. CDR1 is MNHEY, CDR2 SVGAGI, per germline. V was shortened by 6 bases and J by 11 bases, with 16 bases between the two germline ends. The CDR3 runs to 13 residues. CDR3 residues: CASSRTMGRKLFF. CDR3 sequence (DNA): TGTGCCAGCAGCAGGACCATGGGAAGGAAACTGTTTTTT.

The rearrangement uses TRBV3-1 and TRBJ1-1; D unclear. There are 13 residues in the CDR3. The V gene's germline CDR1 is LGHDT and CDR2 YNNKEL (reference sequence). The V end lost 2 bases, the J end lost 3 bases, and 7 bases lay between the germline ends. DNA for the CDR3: TGTGCCAGCAGCCAAACAGAGGACACTGAAGCTTTCTTT. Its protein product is CASSQTEDTEAFF.

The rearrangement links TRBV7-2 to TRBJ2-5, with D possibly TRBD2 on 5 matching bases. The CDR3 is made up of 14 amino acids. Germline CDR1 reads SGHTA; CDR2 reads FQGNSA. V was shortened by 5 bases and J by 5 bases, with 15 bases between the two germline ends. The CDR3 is CASSLQEVGETQYF. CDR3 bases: TGTGCCAGCAGCCTGCAGGAGGTTGGGGAGACCCAGTACTTC.

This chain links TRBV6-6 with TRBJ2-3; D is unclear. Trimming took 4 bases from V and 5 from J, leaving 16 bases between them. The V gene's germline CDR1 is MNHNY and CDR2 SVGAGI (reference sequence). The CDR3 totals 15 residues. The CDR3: CASSFNIQVKDTQYF. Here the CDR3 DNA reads TGTGCCAGCAGTTTTAATATCCAGGTTAAAGATACGCAGTATTTT.

The CDR3 is CASSGDGTNYGYTF. Here the CDR3 DNA reads TGTGCCAGCAGTGGGGACGGCACTAACTATGGCTACACCTTC. The chain combines TRBV6-6 with TRBJ1-2; tentative D call: TRBD1 (5 bases). The CDR3 spans 14 residues. V shed 5 bases and J shed 0 bases, with 10 bases lying between them. Germline V gene data show CDR1 as MNHNY and CDR2 as SVGAGI (reference sequence).

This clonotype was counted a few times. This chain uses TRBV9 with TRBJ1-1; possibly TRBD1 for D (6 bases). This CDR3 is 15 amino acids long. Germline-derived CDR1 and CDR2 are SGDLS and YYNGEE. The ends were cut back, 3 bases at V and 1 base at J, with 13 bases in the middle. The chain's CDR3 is CASSEIGGTNTEAFF. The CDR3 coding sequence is TGTGCCAGCAGCGAAATAGGGGGAACGAACACTGAAGCTTTCTTT.

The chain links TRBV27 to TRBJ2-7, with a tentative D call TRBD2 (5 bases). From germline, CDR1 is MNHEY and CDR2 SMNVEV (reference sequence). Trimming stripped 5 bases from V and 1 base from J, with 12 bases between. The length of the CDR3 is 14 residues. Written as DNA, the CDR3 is TGTGCCAGCAGTCCAAAGCGGAGGTCCTACGAGCAGTACGTC. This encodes CASSPKRRSYEQYV.

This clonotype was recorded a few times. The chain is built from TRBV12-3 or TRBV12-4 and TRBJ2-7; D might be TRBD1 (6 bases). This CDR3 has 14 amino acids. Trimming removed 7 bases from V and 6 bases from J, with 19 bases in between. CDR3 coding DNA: TGTGCCAGCAACAAACAGGGTGGCCTTTCCGAGCAGTACTTC. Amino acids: CASNKQGGLSEQYF.